The source of this T cell receptor beta chain is a study of technical replicates of blood from a handful of donors. The V end lost 0 bases, the J end lost 3 bases, and 9 bases lay between the germline ends. This CDR3 is built from 14 residues. Germline CDR1 is SGDLS and CDR2 is YYNGEE. The data were produced by immunoSEQ multiplex PCR, yet TCRdb's version contains in-frame clones alone and is incomplete. The sample lists about 80,000 clones; approximately 94% were seen once. The chain combines TRBV9 with TRBJ1-1; D ambiguous. The TCR was taken from a human donor in good health. Sequenced sample: T cells isolated from PBMCs. This CDR3 is CASSVGGRHTEAFF. CDR3 DNA: TGTGCCAGCAGCGTAGGAGGGAGACACACTGAAGCTTTCTTT. The full variable domain, rest sourced from reference TRBV9 and TRBJ1-1, is DSGVTQTPKHLITATGQRVTLRCSPRSGDLSVYWYQQSLDQGLQFLIQYYNGEERAKGNILERFSAQQFPDLHSELNLSSLELGDSALYFCASSVGGRHTEAFFGQGTRLTVV.